One TCR beta chain is described in this entry. Its antigen is currently unknown. Produced via immunoSEQ multiplex PCR; TCRdb's table is partial and in-frame only. The table has some 15,000 clones, roughly 80% seen once. The entry originates in a study of graft-versus-host responses after intestinal transplantation. Study at large: Isolated intestinal, liver-intestinal, or multivisceral transplants were what recipients had. All recipients got anti-thymocyte globulin induction, then tacrolimus and steroids for 3 to 4 years. Study-wide results and caveats: Ileal or blood samples showed some GvH clones first, and such clones were also found in recipient marrow.

Intraepithelial and lamina propria lymphocytes were released after the graft tissue was processed. Per germline, CDR1 SGHRS and CDR2 YFSETQ. The CDR3 has 16 amino acids. V was pared by 4 bases and J by 8 bases, with 24 bases between. The sequencing here drew on ileum tissue, taken roughly 70 weeks after intestinal transplant. V and J are TRBV5-1 and TRBJ1-2; tentative D call: TRBD1 (6 bases). The sequence was collected from a human patient who received an intestinal transplant, so some T cells may come from the graft donor. The CDR3 protein is CASSPIFNRALAGYTF. As DNA, the CDR3 is TGCGCCAGCAGCCCGATCTTTAACAGGGCGCTGGCGGGCTACACCTTC.